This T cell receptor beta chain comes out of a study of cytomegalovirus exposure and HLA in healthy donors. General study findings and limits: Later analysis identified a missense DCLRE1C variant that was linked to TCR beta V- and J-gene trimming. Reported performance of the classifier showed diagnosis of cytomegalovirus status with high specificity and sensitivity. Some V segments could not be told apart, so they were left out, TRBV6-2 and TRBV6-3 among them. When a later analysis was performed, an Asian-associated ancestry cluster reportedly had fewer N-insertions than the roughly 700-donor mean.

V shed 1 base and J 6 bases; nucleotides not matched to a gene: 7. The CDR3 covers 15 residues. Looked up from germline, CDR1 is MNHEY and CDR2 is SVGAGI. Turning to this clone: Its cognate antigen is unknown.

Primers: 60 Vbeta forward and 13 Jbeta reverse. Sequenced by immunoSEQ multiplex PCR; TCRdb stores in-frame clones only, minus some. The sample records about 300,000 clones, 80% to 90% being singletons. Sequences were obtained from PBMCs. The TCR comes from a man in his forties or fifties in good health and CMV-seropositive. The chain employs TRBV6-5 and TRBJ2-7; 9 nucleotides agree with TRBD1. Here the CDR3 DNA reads TGTGCCAGCAGTTACTACGGGACAGGGTTAGGCGAGCAGTACTTC. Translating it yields CASSYYGTGLGEQYF.